This TCR beta chain is drawn from a study of T-cell reconstitution after alpha-beta-depleted transplantation in children. For TCRbeta, the library was prepared with unique molecular identifiers. One entry per CDR3 protein results from TCRdb running MiXCR on the PCR reads. The table includes 200,000 to 300,000 distinct CDR3 sequences, approximately 8.9% detected once. This clonotype occurred many times. The sequence came from a male patient between 10 and 17 years old who had a stem cell transplant for acute lymphoblastic leukemia, so the T cells may come from the graft donor. The sequences come from PBMCs, mostly from graft donor cells, collected 180 days after TCRalphabeta/CD19-depleted stem cell transplant.

This chain's CDR3 is CASSPQGPNEQYF. CDR3 coding DNA: TGTGCCAGCAGTCCCCAGGGGCCCAACGAGCAGTACTTC. The genes are TRBV12-3 or TRBV12-4 and TRBJ2-7, with D possibly being TRBD1 (6 bases). Deletions cut 5 bases from V and 5 bases from J, with 13 bases between. The CDR3 is 13 amino acids.